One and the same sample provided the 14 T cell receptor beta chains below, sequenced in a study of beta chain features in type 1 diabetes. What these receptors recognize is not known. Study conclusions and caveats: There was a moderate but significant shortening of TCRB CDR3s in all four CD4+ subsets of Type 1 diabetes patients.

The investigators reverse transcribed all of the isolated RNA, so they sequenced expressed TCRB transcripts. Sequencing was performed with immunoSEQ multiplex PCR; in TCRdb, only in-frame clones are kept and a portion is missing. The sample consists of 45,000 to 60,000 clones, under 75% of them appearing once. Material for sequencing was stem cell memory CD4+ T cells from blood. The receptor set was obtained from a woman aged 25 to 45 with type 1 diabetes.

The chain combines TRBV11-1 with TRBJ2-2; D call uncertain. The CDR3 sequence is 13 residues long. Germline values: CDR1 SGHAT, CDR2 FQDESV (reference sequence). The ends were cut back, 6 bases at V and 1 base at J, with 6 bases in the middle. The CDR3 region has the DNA TGTGCCAGCAGTCCTAGGAACACCGGGGAGCTGTTTTTT. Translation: CASSPRNTGELFF.

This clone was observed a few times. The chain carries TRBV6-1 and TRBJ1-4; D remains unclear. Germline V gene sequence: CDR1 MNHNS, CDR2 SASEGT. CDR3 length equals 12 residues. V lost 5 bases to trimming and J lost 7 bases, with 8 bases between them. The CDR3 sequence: CASSWEIEKLFF. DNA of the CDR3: TGTGCCAGCAGTTGGGAGATTGAAAAACTGTTTTTT.

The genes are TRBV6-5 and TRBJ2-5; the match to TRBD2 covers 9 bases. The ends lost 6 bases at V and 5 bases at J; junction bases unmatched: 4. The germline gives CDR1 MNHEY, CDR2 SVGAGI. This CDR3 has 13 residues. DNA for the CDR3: TGTGCCAGCAGCCTCGGACTAGCGGAGACCCAGTACTTC. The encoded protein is CASSLGLAETQYF.

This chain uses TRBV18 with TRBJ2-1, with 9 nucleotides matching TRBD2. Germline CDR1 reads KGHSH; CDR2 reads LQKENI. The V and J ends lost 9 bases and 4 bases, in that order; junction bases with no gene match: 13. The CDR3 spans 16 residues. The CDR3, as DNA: TGTGCCAGTCATCCAGCGGGAGGCGGGGAATACAATGAGCAGTTCTTC. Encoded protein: CASHPAGGGEYNEQFF.

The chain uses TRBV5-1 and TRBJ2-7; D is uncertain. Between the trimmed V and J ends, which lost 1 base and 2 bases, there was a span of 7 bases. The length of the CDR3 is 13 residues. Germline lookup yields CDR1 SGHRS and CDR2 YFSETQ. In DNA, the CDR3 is TGCGCCAGCAGCTTGTCTGCTACCTACGAGCAGTACTTC. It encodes CASSLSATYEQYF.

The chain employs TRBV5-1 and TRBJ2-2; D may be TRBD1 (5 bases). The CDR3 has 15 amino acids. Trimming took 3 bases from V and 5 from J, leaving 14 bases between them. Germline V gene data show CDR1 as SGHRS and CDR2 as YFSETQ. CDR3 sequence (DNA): TGCGCCAGCAGCTCCGAGCAGGGCGGAACCGGGGAGCTGTTTTTT. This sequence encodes CASSSEQGGTGELFF.

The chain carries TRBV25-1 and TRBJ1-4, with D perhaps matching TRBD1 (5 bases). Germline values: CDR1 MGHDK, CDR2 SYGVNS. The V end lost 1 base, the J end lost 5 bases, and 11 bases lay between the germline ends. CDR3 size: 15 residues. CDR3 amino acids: CASSELGRGNEKLFF. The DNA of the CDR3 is TGTGCCAGCAGTGAATTAGGGAGGGGAAATGAAAAACTGTTTTTT.

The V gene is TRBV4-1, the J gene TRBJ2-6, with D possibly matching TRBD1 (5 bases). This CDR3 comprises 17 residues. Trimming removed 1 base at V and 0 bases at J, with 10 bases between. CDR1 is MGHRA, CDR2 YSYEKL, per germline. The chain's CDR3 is CASSQAPTGSGANVLTF. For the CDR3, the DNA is TGCGCCAGCAGCCAAGCCCCTACAGGCTCTGGGGCCAACGTCCTGACTTTC.

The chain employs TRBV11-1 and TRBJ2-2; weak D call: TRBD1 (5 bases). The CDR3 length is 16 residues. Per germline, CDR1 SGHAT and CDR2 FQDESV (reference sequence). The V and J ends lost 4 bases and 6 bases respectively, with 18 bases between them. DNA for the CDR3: TGTGCCAGCAGCTCAGGCAGGGCGAATCTAGCCGGGGAGCTGTTTTTT. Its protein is CASSSGRANLAGELFF.

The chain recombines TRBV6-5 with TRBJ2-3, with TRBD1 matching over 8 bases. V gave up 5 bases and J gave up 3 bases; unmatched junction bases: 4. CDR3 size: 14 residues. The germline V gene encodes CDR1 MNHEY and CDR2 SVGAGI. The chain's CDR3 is CASSLDRGTDTQYF. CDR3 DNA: TGTGCCAGCAGTCTAGACAGGGGAACAGATACGCAGTATTTT.

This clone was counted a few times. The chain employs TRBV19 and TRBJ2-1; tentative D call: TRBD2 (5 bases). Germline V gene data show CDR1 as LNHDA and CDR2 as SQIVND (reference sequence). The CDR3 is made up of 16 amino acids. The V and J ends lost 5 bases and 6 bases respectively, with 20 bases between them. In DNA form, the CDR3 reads TGTGCCAGTAGTTTGTCCGGGGTCGGTCTTGGCAATGAGCAGTTCTTC. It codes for CASSLSGVGLGNEQFF.

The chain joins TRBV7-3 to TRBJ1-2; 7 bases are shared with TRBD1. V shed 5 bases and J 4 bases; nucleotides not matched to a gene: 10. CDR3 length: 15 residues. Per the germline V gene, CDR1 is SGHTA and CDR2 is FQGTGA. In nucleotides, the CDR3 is TGTGCCAGCAGCCAGACCGGGACAGCGAGCTATGGCTACACCTTC. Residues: CASSQTGTASYGYTF. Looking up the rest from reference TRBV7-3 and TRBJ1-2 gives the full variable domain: GAGVSQTPSNKVTEKGKYVELRCDPISGHTALYWYRQSLGQGPEFLIYFQGTGAADDSGLPNDRFFAVRPEGSVSTLKIQRTERGDSAVYLCASSQTGTASYGYTFGSGTRLTVV.

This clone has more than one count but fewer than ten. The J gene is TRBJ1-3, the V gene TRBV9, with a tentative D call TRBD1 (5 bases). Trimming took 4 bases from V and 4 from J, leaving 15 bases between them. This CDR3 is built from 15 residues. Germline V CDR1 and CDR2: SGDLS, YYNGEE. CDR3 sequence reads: CASSRQTQLGNTIYF. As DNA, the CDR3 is TGTGCCAGCAGCCGACAGACTCAACTCGGAAACACCATATATTTT.

The CDR3 loop is CASSVMPGGGTDTQYF. CDR3 DNA sequence: TGTGCCAGCAGCGTAATGCCGGGAGGGGGCACAGATACGCAGTATTTT. The chain links TRBV9 to TRBJ2-3; 8 nucleotides match TRBD2. The CDR3 loop spans 16 amino acids. CDR1 is SGDLS and CDR2 is YYNGEE in the germline V gene. Trimming took 1 base from V and 1 from J; bases not matched to a gene: 5.